Shown below are 18 T cell receptor beta chains from a single sample sequenced in a study of cytomegalovirus exposure and HLA in healthy donors (dated by TCRdb to about 2017). Libraries came from the immunoSEQ multiplex PCR assay. A mixture of 60 forward primers for TCR Vbeta segments and 13 reverse primers for TCR Jbeta segments was used in the multiplex PCR. The source is immuneACCESS, and TCRdb retained only in-frame sequences with V and J called. Part of the clones is not carried over; for the studies checked, unresolved V genes explain less than half of this, and the remainder is unexplained. The sample table records about 200,000 clones; around 77% of these occur just once. Clones ranked in the top ten supply approximately 3% of the sample. Specimen: PBMCs. The receptors stem from a woman aged 25 to 39 in good health and CMV-seronegative.

The rearrangement uses TRBV19 and TRBJ2-2; perhaps TRBD2 as D (6 bases). From germline, CDR1 is LNHDA and CDR2 SQIVND (reference sequence). CDR3 length: 14 amino acids. Trimming pared 7 bases from V and 5 bases from J, leaving 14 bases between. CDR3 sequence reads: CASTILGGTGELFF. The CDR3 region has the DNA TGTGCCAGTACCATCCTAGGAGGGACCGGGGAGCTGTTTTTT.

The chain is built from TRBV19 and TRBJ1-3; 7 bases align to TRBD1. The V gene's germline CDR1 is LNHDA and CDR2 SQIVND (reference sequence). This CDR3 contains 14 residues. V was clipped by 4 bases and J by 2 bases; unmatched bases: 2. The chain's CDR3 is CASSTGTAGNTIYF. In nucleotides, the CDR3 is TGTGCCAGTAGTACAGGGACAGCTGGAAACACCATATATTTT.

In its sample, this clone was seen once. The V call is TRBV30, the J call TRBJ1-2, with D possibly being TRBD1 (6 bases). V was cut by 1 base and J by 4 bases, with 13 bases left in between. The CDR3 extends over 14 amino acids. Germline V CDR1 and CDR2: GTSNPN, SVGIG (reference sequence). As DNA, the CDR3 is TGTGCCTGGAGTGAGGCAGGGGAAAGCTATGGCTACACCTTC. Its translation: CAWSEAGESYGYTF.

V and J are TRBV5-1 and TRBJ2-2; D is ambiguous. Germline V gene sequence: CDR1 SGHRS, CDR2 YFSETQ. The CDR3 is 15 amino acids. V lost 0 bases and J 4 bases, leaving 10 bases between the germline ends. The CDR3 DNA sequence: TGCGCCAGCAGCTTGGGGCCGATTCTCACCGGGGAGCTGTTTTTT. Translation gives CASSLGPILTGELFF.

The chain joins TRBV21-1 to TRBJ2-7; the table's D call, TRBD1, has no DNA check behind it. TRBV21-1 is a pseudogene. The CDR3 is 12 amino acids. Written as DNA, the CDR3 is TGTGCCAGCGGACAGGCGGAATACGAGCAGTACTTC. Protein sequence: CASGQAEYEQYF.

The V call is TRBV5-5, the J call TRBJ2-3, with D hard to call. CDR1 SGHKS and CDR2 YYEKEE come from the germline V gene (reference sequence). V was clipped by 4 bases and J by 3 bases, with 12 bases between them. This CDR3 contains 14 residues. CDR3 nucleotides: TGTGCCAGCAGCCATCTGCAGAAGACAGATACGCAGTATTTT. The encoded protein is CASSHLQKTDTQYF.

The rearrangement links TRBV29-1 to TRBJ2-5, with TRBD2 as a possible D gene (6 bases). The CDR3 covers 12 residues. CDR1 and CDR2 (germline): SQVTM, ANQGSEA. The V end was cut by 6 bases, the J end by 4 bases, with 12 bases between. The CDR3, as DNA: TGCAGCGTCGGACGGGGAGGAGAGACCCAGTACTTC. Protein product: CSVGRGGETQYF.

This chain joins TRBV2 and TRBJ1-2; the match to TRBD1 covers 9 bases. The V and J ends lost 4 bases and 4 bases, in that order; junction bases with no gene match: 4. Germline V gene data show CDR1 as SNHLY and CDR2 as FYNNEI. The CDR3 is made up of 14 amino acids. Here the CDR3 reads CASSAQGATYGYTF. The CDR3 nucleotides are TGTGCCAGCAGTGCACAGGGGGCTACCTATGGCTACACCTTC.

The chain couples TRBV5-1 to TRBJ1-1, with D hard to call. The CDR3 contains 14 residues. Trimming removed 0 bases at V and 1 base at J, with 7 bases between. Per the germline V gene, CDR1 is SGHRS and CDR2 is YFSETQ. The DNA for the CDR3 is TGCGCCAGCAGCTTGGAAACAGCGAACACTGAAGCTTTCTTT. Translated: CASSLETANTEAFF.

V usage is TRBV7-8 and J usage is TRBJ2-7; 7 bases are a match to TRBD2. The germline gives CDR1 SGHVS, CDR2 FQNEAQ. The CDR3 sequence is 14 residues long. Trimming removed 1 base from V and 1 base from J; junction bases left unmatched: 1. In nucleotides, the CDR3 is TGTGCCAGCAGCTTAGTGCGGGAGTCCTACGAGCAGTACTTC. It yields the protein CASSLVRESYEQYF. The entire variable domain, with the rest obtained from reference TRBV7-8 and TRBJ2-7, is as follows: GAGVSQSPRYKVAKRGQDVALRCDPISGHVSLFWYQQALGQGPEFLTYFQNEAQLDKSGLPSDRFFAERPEGSVSTLKIQRTQQEDSAVYLCASSLVRESYEQYFGPGTRLTVT.

The chain has TRBV5-4 and TRBJ2-7; 7 bases align to TRBD1. The CDR3 is made up of 14 amino acids. Germline CDR1 is SGHNT and CDR2 is YYREEE (reference sequence). Trimming took 3 bases from V and 2 from J; bases not matched to a gene: 5. CDR3: CASSSQGQTYEQYF. The CDR3 coding sequence is TGTGCCAGCAGCTCGCAGGGACAGACCTACGAGCAGTACTTC.

This chain links TRBV4-1 with TRBJ2-1, with 11 bases aligning to TRBD2. Germline V gene sequence: CDR1 MGHRA, CDR2 YSYEKL. The CDR3 is 20 residues long. V was pared by 1 base and J by 2 bases, with 13 bases of the junction left unmatched. CDR3 in amino acids: CASSQVGTSGSSGPYNEQFF. CDR3 nucleotides: TGCGCCAGCAGCCAAGTCGGGACTAGCGGCTCCTCTGGACCCTACAATGAGCAGTTCTTC.

The gene calls are TRBV29-1 and TRBJ2-1, with 9 bases identical to TRBD2. Germline-derived CDR1 and CDR2 are SQVTM and ANQGSEA. With V trimmed by 0 bases and J by 6 bases, 6 bases remained unmatched. CDR3 length equals 15 residues. The CDR3 nucleotides read TGCAGCGTTGAAGAGGGAGCGGGAGGTATCAATGAGCAGTTCTTC. Translated: CSVEEGAGGINEQFF.

The rearrangement uses TRBV18 and TRBJ1-4; D gene unclear. V was clipped by 3 bases and J by 8 bases, with 13 bases between them. Germline V gene lookup returns CDR1 KGHSH and CDR2 LQKENI. This CDR3 region has 14 residues. Here the CDR3 reads CASSPGELGEKLFF. The CDR3 nucleotides are TGTGCCAGCTCACCTGGGGAGCTGGGGGAAAAACTGTTTTTT.

Only one count was recorded for this clone. The V gene is TRBV7-6, the J gene TRBJ1-5; D not certain. The CDR3 covers 17 residues. CDR1 and CDR2 (germline): SGHVS, FNYEAQ. V lost 4 bases to trimming and J lost 2 bases, with 18 bases between them. This CDR3 is CASSSTPSGGGNQPQHF. The CDR3 DNA reads TGTGCCAGCAGCTCCACGCCCTCAGGAGGCGGCAATCAGCCCCAGCATTTT.

This clone was detected once. This chain connects TRBV2 to TRBJ2-3, with D possibly being TRBD1 (5 bases). The V gene's germline CDR1 is SNHLY and CDR2 FYNNEI. The ends were cut back, 8 bases at V and 0 bases at J, with 12 bases in the middle. The length of the CDR3 is 14 residues. As DNA, the CDR3 is TGTGCCAGCCTACTTGGGGCTAGCACAGATACGCAGTATTTT. Translating it yields CASLLGASTDTQYF. The full variable domain, its missing parts supplied by reference TRBV2 and TRBJ2-3, is EPEVTQTPSHQVTQMGQEVILRCVPISNHLYFYWYRQILGQKVEFLVSFYNNEISEKSEIFDDQFSVERPDGSNFTLKIRSTKLEDSAMYFCASLLGASTDTQYFGPGTRLTVL.

This clone was counted a single time. The J gene is TRBJ1-1, the V gene TRBV7-9, with D uncertain. This CDR3 comprises 16 residues. V lost 4 bases and J 4 bases, leaving 19 bases between the germline ends. Germline CDR1 reads SEHNR; CDR2 reads FQNEAQ (reference sequence). The CDR3 DNA follows: TGTGCCAGCAGCTCCGGGCGGGGTCGGGGAAGCACTGAAGCTTTCTTT. The encoded protein is CASSSGRGRGSTEAFF.

The V gene is TRBV5-1, the J gene TRBJ2-5, with no clear D. Per germline, CDR1 SGHRS and CDR2 YFSETQ. V shed 4 bases and J shed 2 bases, with 6 bases lying between them. The CDR3 length is 12 residues. The CDR3 here is CASSILQETQYF. CDR3 nucleotides: TGCGCCAGCAGCATACTACAAGAGACCCAGTACTTC.